The 21 T cell receptor beta chains below were found in one sample sequenced in a study of identical twins (dated by TCRdb to 2016 to 2018). The library was obtained by 5' RACE. Sequencing instrument: Illumina HiSeq 2000. TCRdb reprocessed the public reads (quality trimming at Q25 with fastp, clone calling with MiXCR) and kept in-frame beta chains. Duplicate CDR3 protein sequences are folded into a single record with the most common DNA and genes. This sample lists 700,000 or so distinct CDR3 sequences; approximately 22% were detected once. The ten largest clones add up to roughly 4% of the sample. These same records also appear under a second study, on T cells expressing NK-cell markers.

Sequencing was performed on PBMCs. These receptors were collected from a young woman in good health.

This chain links TRBV4-2 with TRBJ2-1; possible D gene TRBD2, 6 bases. The germline CDR1 and CDR2 sequences are LGHNA and YNFKEQ. Trimming removed 4 bases at V and 3 bases at J, with 16 bases between. The CDR3 is 16 amino acids. This chain's CDR3 is CASSRKGNSGYNEQFF. The CDR3 bases are TGTGCCAGCAGCCGCAAAGGTAATAGCGGCTACAATGAGCAGTTCTTC.

This clonotype was counted many times. The gene calls are TRBV21-1 and TRBJ2-1; TRBD2, the table's D call, lacks a check against the DNA. TRBV21-1 is classified as a pseudogene. This CDR3 contains 17 residues. DNA for the CDR3: TGTGCCAGGACCTCTCCGGGCCCCGGGACTAGCGTTTGTGAGCAGTTCTTC. Amino acids: CARTSPGPGTSVCEQFF.

V is TRBV12-3 or TRBV12-4 and J is TRBJ2-3, with D perhaps TRBD1 (5 bases). Trimming cost V 3 bases and J 8 bases, with 15 bases left between them. The CDR3 length is 14 residues. For the CDR3, the DNA is TGTGCCAGCAGTTTCCTTCAGGGCCCGGGTACGCAGTATTTT. Amino acid sequence: CASSFLQGPGTQYF.

This clonotype was seen a few times. V gene TRBV11-2 combines with J gene TRBJ1-2; the D gene is possibly TRBD1 (6 bases). V dropped 5 bases and J dropped 4 bases, with 14 bases sitting between them. The CDR3 is 14 residues long. In germline, CDR1 is SGHAT, CDR2 FQNNGV. DNA of the CDR3: TGTGCCAGCAGCGCGACCCCGACAGGCTATGGCTACACCTTC. Its protein is CASSATPTGYGYTF.

There are a few counts of this clonotype. The chain combines TRBV5-1 with TRBJ2-3; unclear D gene. The CDR3 loop spans 15 amino acids. Trimming pared 3 bases from V and 1 base from J, leaving 12 bases between. Germline loops: CDR1 SGHRS, CDR2 YFSETQ. CDR3 DNA sequence: TGCGCCAGCAGCTCTACAGTTTCTGGCACAGATACGCAGTATTTT. Protein product: CASSSTVSGTDTQYF.

This clonotype was seen many times. The chain carries TRBV20-1 and TRBJ2-3; 7 nucleotides agree with TRBD1. From germline, CDR1 is DFQATT and CDR2 SNEGSKA (reference sequence). There are 12 residues in the CDR3. The V segment lost 6 bases and the J segment 3 bases; nucleotides outside the gene matches: 3. The CDR3 here is CSAPTGTDTQYF. CDR3 DNA sequence: TGCAGTGCCCCGACAGGGACAGATACGCAGTATTTT.

The sample holds a few counts of this clonotype. CDR3 loop: CATSDPGTSGGANNEQFF. CDR3 DNA sequence: TGTGCCACCAGTGACCCAGGGACTAGCGGGGGGGCAAACAATGAGCAGTTCTTC. This rearrangement joins TRBV24-1 to TRBJ2-1, with 16 positions matching TRBD2. The V and J ends lost 4 bases and 5 bases, in that order; junction bases with no gene match: 7. The CDR3 spans 18 residues. The V gene's germline CDR1 is KGHDR and CDR2 SFDVKD.

This clonotype was recorded at least ten times. V and J are TRBV20-1 and TRBJ2-4; D is tentatively TRBD1 or TRBD2 (5 bases each). The CDR3 is made up of 13 amino acids. The germline V gene has CDR1 DFQATT and CDR2 SNEGSKA (reference sequence). V lost 5 bases to trimming and J lost 0 bases, with 8 bases between them. CDR3 sequence reads: CSAGGVAKNIQYF. CDR3 DNA: TGCAGTGCTGGGGGAGTAGCCAAAAACATTCAGTACTTC.

This chain uses TRBV3-1 with TRBJ1-4; D not certain. This CDR3 contains 17 residues. Germline V gene sequence: CDR1 LGHDT, CDR2 YNNKEL (reference sequence). The ends were cut back, 11 bases at V and 3 bases at J, with 25 bases in the middle. CDR3: CACSQDFAGTANEKLFF. In DNA, the CDR3 is TGTGCCTGCTCCCAAGATTTCGCGGGAACAGCTAATGAAAAACTGTTTTTT.

This chain links TRBV5-5 with TRBJ2-1, with D perhaps matching TRBD1 or TRBD2 (5 bases each). The CDR3 spans 12 residues. The V end lost 9 bases, the J end lost 8 bases, and 15 bases lay between the germline ends. From germline, CDR1 is SGHKS and CDR2 YYEKEE (reference sequence). CDR3 residues: CAIGPGLHEQFF. In DNA form, the CDR3 reads TGTGCCATCGGCCCGGGGCTCCATGAGCAGTTCTTC.

The V and J genes are TRBV6-5 and TRBJ2-7, with D perhaps being TRBD1 or TRBD2 (5 bases each). V gave up 2 bases and J gave up 1 base, with 12 bases separating them. Germline V gene sequence: CDR1 MNHEY, CDR2 SVGAGI. The CDR3 has 15 residues. This CDR3 is CASSYPGRASYEQYF. CDR3 bases: TGTGCCAGCAGTTACCCGGGACGGGCATCCTACGAGCAGTACTTC.

This clonotype occurred a few times. The genes are TRBV7-9 and TRBJ2-7; a weak D match, TRBD2 (5 bases). V was clipped by 8 bases and J by 1 base, with 18 bases between them. The CDR3 runs to 15 residues. Germline V CDR1 and CDR2: SEHNR, FQNEAQ (reference sequence). Here the CDR3 DNA reads TGTGCCAGCTCCTCCAGCGGAGTCCTTTCCTACGAGCAGTACTTC. Amino acid sequence: CASSSSGVLSYEQYF. The complete variable domain, with remaining parts taken from reference TRBV7-9 and TRBJ2-7, reads DTGVSQNPRHKITKRGQNVTFRCDPISEHNRLYWYRQTLGQGPEFLTYFQNEAQLEKSRLLSDRFSAERPKGSFSTLEIQRTEQGDSAMYLCASSSSGVLSYEQYFGPGTRLTVT.

The V gene is TRBV10-3, the J gene TRBJ2-7; no firm D call. The CDR3 runs to 12 residues. Germline CDR1 reads ENHRY; CDR2 reads SYGVKD. Trimming cost V 8 bases and J 0 bases, with 8 bases left between them. CDR3 in amino acids: CAISERSYEQYF. The CDR3 DNA sequence: TGTGCCATCTCAGAACGCTCCTACGAGCAGTACTTC.

This clonotype was counted between two and nine times. The chain links TRBV21-1 to TRBJ2-1. TRBV21-1 is noted as a pseudogene. The CDR3 has 17 residues. This CDR3 reads CASSKALSAGAYNEQFF. In nucleotides, the CDR3 is TGTGCCAGCAGCAAAGCGCTTAGCGCGGGCGCTTACAATGAGCAGTTCTTC.

This clonotype was detected only a few times. This chain links TRBV12-3 or TRBV12-4 with TRBJ2-7; 8 bases map to TRBD1. Unmatched junction bases numbered 4, after V lost 6 bases and J lost 6 bases. The CDR3 totals 12 residues. CDR3 amino acids: CASRRQGREQYF. The CDR3 DNA is TGTGCCAGCAGAAGACAGGGGCGCGAGCAGTACTTC.

This clonotype was counted only a few times. The chain is built from TRBV20-1 and TRBJ1-5, with a tentative D call TRBD1 (6 bases). Germline CDR1 and CDR2: DFQATT and SNEGSKA (reference sequence). The ends were cut back, 4 bases at V and 3 bases at J, with 13 bases in the middle. The CDR3 runs 14 residues. This CDR3 reads CSAISGALNQPQHF. CDR3 coding DNA: TGCAGTGCTATCTCAGGGGCACTCAATCAGCCCCAGCATTTT.

This clonotype was detected many times. The chain is built from TRBV9 and TRBJ1-6; D remains unclear. CDR1 is SGDLS, CDR2 YYNGEE, per germline. The CDR3 has 15 residues. Between the trimmed V and J ends, which lost 2 bases and 6 bases, there was a span of 12 bases. The CDR3 reads CASSVAAAINSPLHF. In DNA, the CDR3 is TGTGCCAGCAGCGTGGCGGCAGCAATTAATTCACCCCTCCACTTT.

The chain recombines TRBV20-1 with TRBJ2-2, with 8 positions matching TRBD1. The germline V gene encodes CDR1 DFQATT and CDR2 SNEGSKA (reference sequence). The CDR3 is made up of 15 amino acids. The junction had 5 bases not matched to a gene; V was cut back by 0 bases and J by 5 bases. CDR3 nucleotides: TGCAGTGCTAGAGAGAGACAGGGGCGGACCGGGGAGCTGTTTTTT. This encodes CSARERQGRTGELFF.

The sample holds a few counts of this clonotype. The chain is built from TRBV12-3 or TRBV12-4 and TRBJ2-5, with TRBD2 matching 7 bases. The junction had 5 bases not matched to a gene; V was cut back by 9 bases and J by 1 base. The CDR3 is 13 residues long. Here the CDR3 DNA reads TGTGCCAGTAGCGGGTTCCGCCAAGAGACCCAGTACTTC. Translating it yields CASSGFRQETQYF.

J is TRBJ1-1 and V is TRBV6-2 or TRBV6-3, with a weak D call TRBD1 (5 bases). CDR3 size: 15 residues. The germline CDR1 and CDR2 sequences are MNHEY and SVGEGT. Deletions cut 2 bases from V and 4 bases from J, with 14 bases between. CDR3 bases: TGTGCCAGCAGTTACAGGCGGGAAAGGGGCACTGAAGCTTTCTTT. As protein: CASSYRRERGTEAFF.

The V gene is TRBV5-1, the J gene TRBJ2-3; tentative D call: TRBD2 (6 bases). CDR1 is SGHRS, CDR2 YFSETQ, per germline. V shed 9 bases and J shed 2 bases, with 16 bases lying between them. The CDR3 covers 14 residues. In DNA form, the CDR3 reads TGCGCCACCAACCCGGGACTCAACACAGATACGCAGTATTTT. This codes for CATNPGLNTDTQYF. The variable domain in full, with the rest retrieved from reference TRBV5-1 and TRBJ2-3, is KAGVTQTPRYLIKTRGQQVTLSCSPISGHRSVSWYQQTPGQGLQFLFEYFSETQRNKGNFPGRFSGRQFSNSRSEMNVSTLELGDSALYLCATNPGLNTDTQYFGPGTRLTVL.